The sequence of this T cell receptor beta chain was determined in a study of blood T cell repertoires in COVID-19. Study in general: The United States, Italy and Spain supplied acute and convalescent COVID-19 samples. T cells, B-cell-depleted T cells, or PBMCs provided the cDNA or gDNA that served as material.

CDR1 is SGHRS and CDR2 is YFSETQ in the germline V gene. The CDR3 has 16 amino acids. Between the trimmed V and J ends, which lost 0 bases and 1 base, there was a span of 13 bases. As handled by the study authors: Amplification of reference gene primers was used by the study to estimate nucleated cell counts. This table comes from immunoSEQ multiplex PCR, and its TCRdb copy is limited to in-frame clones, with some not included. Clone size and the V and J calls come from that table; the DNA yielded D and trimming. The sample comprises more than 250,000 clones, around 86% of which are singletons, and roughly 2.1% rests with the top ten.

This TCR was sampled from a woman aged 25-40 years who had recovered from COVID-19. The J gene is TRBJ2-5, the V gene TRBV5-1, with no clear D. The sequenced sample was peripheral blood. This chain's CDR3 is CASSLASDTPQETQYF. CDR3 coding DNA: TGCGCCAGCAGCTTGGCCTCCGACACCCCCCAAGAGACCCAGTACTTC.